Following are 28 T cell receptor beta chains from one sample sequenced in a study of cytomegalovirus exposure and HLA in healthy donors. Use of 60 Vbeta and 13 Jbeta primers characterized the PCR. Sequencing was performed with immunoSEQ multiplex PCR; in TCRdb, only in-frame clones are kept and a portion is missing. Here the sample spans some 150,000 clones, 80% being singletons. What was sequenced was PBMCs. These receptors all stem from a man between 18 and 35 years old in good health and CMV-seropositive.

CDR3 bases: TGTGCGGAAGGGACAGCCAATCAGCCCCAGCATTTT. It encodes CAEGTANQPQHF. The V and J genes are TRBV6-1 and TRBJ1-5; 7 bases are a match to TRBD1. Germline lookup yields CDR1 MNHNS and CDR2 SASEGT. The CDR3 has 12 amino acids.

Only a few counts were recorded for this clone. The genes are TRBV11-3 and TRBJ2-7; D might be TRBD1 (6 bases). CDR1 and CDR2 (germline): SGHNT, YENEEA. Trimming took 5 bases from V and 7 from J, leaving 18 bases between them. This CDR3 contains 14 residues. The CDR3 sequence is CASSPLPDSGEQYF. CDR3 nucleotide sequence: TGTGCCAGCAGCCCGCTACCGGACAGTGGAGAGCAGTACTTC.

This clone was seen only once. The chain recombines TRBV19 with TRBJ2-7, with D possibly TRBD1 on 6 matching bases. Between the trimmed V and J ends, which lost 1 base and 2 bases, there was a span of 18 bases. CDR1 and CDR2 (germline): LNHDA, SQIVND (reference sequence). The CDR3 runs to 17 residues. The CDR3 nucleotides read TGTGCCAGTAGTATAGTGTACTCAGGGGAGAACGCCTACGAGCAGTACTTC. The encoded protein is CASSIVYSGENAYEQYF. The variable domain in full, completed from reference TRBV19 and TRBJ2-7, reads DGGITQSPKYLFRKEGQNVTLSCEQNLNHDAMYWYRQDPGQGLRLIYYSQIVNDFQKGDIAEGYSVSREKKESFPLTVTSAQKNPTAFYLCASSIVYSGENAYEQYFGPGTRLTVT.

The chain joins TRBV29-1 to TRBJ2-3; TRBD2 agrees at 8 bases. This CDR3 region has 14 residues. V dropped 7 bases and J dropped 5; count of bases not matched to a gene: 11. The germline gives CDR1 SQVTM, CDR2 ANQGSEA. The CDR3, as DNA: TGCAGCGGATTACTAGGCGGGAGGAAAGATACGCAGTATTTT. Amino acid sequence: CSGLLGGRKDTQYF.

The chain recombines TRBV13 with TRBJ2-1, with D perhaps matching TRBD2 (6 bases). The V and J ends lost 1 base and 7 bases respectively, with 14 bases between them. The CDR3 is 15 amino acids. Germline-derived CDR1 and CDR2 are PRHDT and FYEKMQ (reference sequence). The CDR3 sequence is CASSLVKYRENEQFF. The CDR3 bases are TGTGCCAGCAGCTTAGTTAAATACCGGGAGAATGAGCAGTTCTTC. The whole variable domain, filled in from reference TRBV13 and TRBJ2-1, reads AAGVIQSPRHLIKEKRETATLKCYPIPRHDTVYWYQQGPGQDPQFLISFYEKMQSDKGSIPDRFSAQQFSDYHSELNMSSLELGDSALYFCASSLVKYRENEQFFGPGTRLTVL.

This sequence joins TRBV5-8 and TRBJ1-1; TRBD1 agrees at 8 bases. This CDR3 is 19 amino acids long. The J segment lost 5 bases and the V segment lost 5 bases, leaving 23 bases of the junction unmatched. CDR1 is SGHTS and CDR2 is YDEGEE in the germline V gene. Here the CDR3 reads CASRHNRGVLIEASTEAFF. Written as DNA, the CDR3 is TGTGCCAGCAGACACAACAGGGGGGTGTTAATCGAAGCGAGTACTGAAGCTTTCTTT.

The chain links TRBV7-9 to TRBJ1-3, with D perhaps matching TRBD1 (5 bases). Trimming pared 4 bases from V and 0 bases from J, leaving 13 bases between. The CDR3 loop spans 16 amino acids. Germline V gene data show CDR1 as SEHNR and CDR2 as FQNEAQ (reference sequence). The CDR3 here is CASSYPPGGSGNTIYF. CDR3 in DNA: TGTGCCAGCAGCTACCCCCCGGGGGGCTCTGGAAACACCATATATTTT.

This rearrangement joins TRBV4-3 to TRBJ2-3, with 10 bases lining up with TRBD2. CDR3 size: 18 residues. Germline V gene sequence: CDR1 LGHNA, CDR2 YSLEER. V shed 0 bases, J shed 2 bases, and the junction held 8 bases outside the gene matches. CDR3 residues: CASSQDHSGGVSTDTQYF. The CDR3 DNA sequence: TGCGCCAGCAGCCAAGATCACAGCGGGGGGGTATCCACAGATACGCAGTATTTT.

The J gene is TRBJ2-2, the V gene TRBV10-3; the D is unclear. CDR1 is ENHRY, CDR2 SYGVKD, per germline. The CDR3 runs 17 residues. V was trimmed by 5 bases and J by 1 base, leaving 17 bases between them. The CDR3 coding sequence is TGTGCCATCAGTAATGCCGGCAGCGACCTGAACACCGGGGAGCTGTTTTTT. Its translation is CAISNAGSDLNTGELFF.

As to this clone: Other DNA sequences in the sample encode the same CDR3. This sequence joins TRBV25-1 and TRBJ2-5, with 8 bases matching TRBD2. The CDR3 loop spans 13 amino acids. The germline CDR1 and CDR2 sequences are MGHDK and SYGVNS. Trimming removed 6 bases from V and 5 bases from J; junction bases left unmatched: 5. This CDR3 reads CASRPGGRETQYF. In nucleotides, the CDR3 is TGTGCCAGCAGACCGGGGGGGCGGGAGACCCAGTACTTC.

The rearrangement joins TRBV7-9 to TRBJ1-2; tentatively, D is TRBD1 (5 bases). This CDR3 spans 15 amino acids. V lost 5 bases and J 6 bases, leaving 19 bases between the germline ends. In germline, CDR1 is SEHNR, CDR2 FQNEAQ (reference sequence). The CDR3 spells CASSTGAGGRNGYTF. The CDR3 DNA is TGTGCCAGCAGCACCGGGGCGGGGGGAAGGAATGGCTACACCTTC.

V gene TRBV27 combines with J gene TRBJ2-2; TRBD2 might be the D (6 bases). CDR3 length: 15 amino acids. V was trimmed by 6 bases and J by 3 bases, leaving 14 bases between them. Germline V CDR1 and CDR2: MNHEY, SMNVEV (reference sequence). The CDR3 sequence is CASRPRRGDTGELFF. CDR3 in DNA: TGTGCCAGCAGGCCACGGAGGGGCGACACCGGGGAGCTGTTTTTT.

The V call is TRBV19, the J call TRBJ1-1; D gene ambiguous. The CDR3 sequence is 11 residues long. CDR1 is LNHDA, CDR2 SQIVND, per germline (reference sequence). Trimming left V 5 bases short and J 13 bases short, with 14 bases between. The DNA for the CDR3 is TGTGCCAGTAGTCCCTTATACACGGGTTTCTTT. This codes for CASSPLYTGFF.

This clone was observed a few times. The genes are TRBV5-6 and TRBJ1-1; D not certain. This CDR3 spans 12 amino acids. In germline, CDR1 is SGHDT, CDR2 YYEEEE. V lost 4 bases and J lost 6, with 10 bases in between. The CDR3 spells CASSLVRAEAFF. Here the CDR3 DNA reads TGTGCCAGCAGCCTGGTGAGAGCTGAAGCTTTCTTT.

V usage is TRBV7-9 and J usage is TRBJ1-2; TRBD1 aligns across 7 bases. This CDR3 has 14 residues. V dropped 1 base and J dropped 7; count of bases not matched to a gene: 6. Germline V gene lookup returns CDR1 SEHNR and CDR2 FQNEAQ (reference sequence). The CDR3: CASSLGDRGIGYTF. In nucleotides, the CDR3 is TGTGCCAGCAGCTTAGGGGACAGAGGGATTGGCTACACCTTC.

The J gene is TRBJ1-5, the V gene TRBV19, with TRBD1 matching over 9 bases. The CDR3 contains 15 residues. CDR1 and CDR2 (germline): LNHDA, SQIVND (reference sequence). J lost 2 bases, V lost 11 bases, and 10 bases had no gene match. CDR3 coding DNA: TGTGCCGGCGGAACAGGGGGCCGCGGCAATCAGCCCCAGCATTTT. Its protein product is CAGGTGGRGNQPQHF.

V and J are TRBV10-1 and TRBJ2-7, with TRBD1 as a possible D gene (6 bases). V lost 3 bases and J lost 4, with 25 bases in between. Germline assignment: CDR1 WNHNN and CDR2 SYGVQD (reference sequence). The CDR3 is 18 residues long. The CDR3: CASSDKHPGVLGRYEQYF. The CDR3 coding sequence is TGCGCCAGCAGTGACAAACACCCAGGGGTCCTTGGCCGGTACGAGCAGTACTTC.

The V call is TRBV7-9, the J call TRBJ1-6, with 7 bases that match TRBD1. CDR1 and CDR2 from the germline V gene are SEHNR and FQNEAQ (reference sequence). The CDR3 has 17 residues. V dropped 4 bases and J dropped 8; count of bases not matched to a gene: 14. The CDR3 here is CASSYVHTDRRHSPLHF. The CDR3 nucleotides read TGTGCCAGCAGCTACGTCCACACGGACAGGAGGCATTCACCCCTCCACTTT.

This clone has only one observation. This chain joins TRBV5-4 and TRBJ1-3, with D possibly TRBD1 on 5 matching bases. Germline lookup yields CDR1 SGHNT and CDR2 YYREEE (reference sequence). Deletions cut 4 bases from V and 4 bases from J, with 18 bases between. This CDR3 spans 16 amino acids. The CDR3: CASSQLGRGDGNTIYF. The CDR3 nucleotides read TGTGCCAGCAGCCAACTGGGACGGGGGGACGGAAACACCATATATTTT.

V and J are TRBV9 and TRBJ2-5; 8 nucleotides agree with TRBD1. CDR1 SGDLS and CDR2 YYNGEE come from the germline V gene. Trimming removed 7 bases from V and 5 bases from J; junction bases left unmatched: 13. CDR3 length equals 15 residues. The CDR3 loop reads CASAVGTGGVETQYF. The DNA for the CDR3 is TGTGCCAGCGCAGTCGGAACAGGGGGAGTGGAGACCCAGTACTTC.

The rearrangement joins TRBV7-9 to TRBJ1-2, with D possibly matching TRBD1 (5 bases). CDR1 is SEHNR and CDR2 is FQNEAQ in the germline V gene (reference sequence). Trimming left V 5 bases short and J 5 bases short, with 15 bases between. CDR3 length: 14 amino acids. The CDR3 coding sequence is TGTGCCAGCAGCCCGACTTCGGGGGATTATGGCTACACCTTC. Amino acids: CASSPTSGDYGYTF.

This chain joins TRBV15 and TRBJ1-3; D not resolved. This CDR3 comprises 15 residues. The germline V gene encodes CDR1 LNHNV and CDR2 YYDKDF (reference sequence). V dropped 5 bases and J dropped 2 bases, with 13 bases sitting between them. In DNA, the CDR3 is TGTGCCACCAGCCGAGTAAATGGCCCTGGAAACACCATATATTTT. It encodes CATSRVNGPGNTIYF.

This clone was counted only a few times. The rearrangement links TRBV7-9 to TRBJ1-3, with 10 positions matching TRBD1. From germline, CDR1 is SEHNR and CDR2 FQNEAQ (reference sequence). This CDR3 contains 16 residues. V lost 6 bases to trimming and J lost 0 bases; unmatched junction nucleotides: 5. The chain's CDR3 is CASSYRTGGSGNTIYF. The CDR3 DNA sequence: TGTGCCAGCAGTTATAGGACAGGGGGCTCTGGAAACACCATATATTTT.

The V and J genes are TRBV13 and TRBJ2-3, with 11 bases fitting TRBD2. The CDR3 is 17 amino acids. Germline V lookup: CDR1 PRHDT, CDR2 FYEKMQ (reference sequence). The J segment lost 6 bases and the V segment lost 2 bases, leaving 10 bases of the junction unmatched. The DNA for the CDR3 is TGTGCCAGCAGCTTATCAGCCCTACTAGCGGGGGAGGATACGCAGTATTTT. It translates to CASSLSALLAGEDTQYF.

The rearrangement joins TRBV25-1 to TRBJ2-3; the match to TRBD2 covers 11 bases. There are 15 residues in the CDR3. J was trimmed by 4 bases and V by 0 bases; bases with no gene match: 0. Germline CDR1 reads MGHDK; CDR2 reads SYGVNS. Written as DNA, the CDR3 is TGTGCCAGCAGTGAATATAGCGGGGGGGCAGATACGCAGTATTTT. It encodes CASSEYSGGADTQYF.

This clone was recorded only once. The rearrangement uses TRBV19 and TRBJ1-1; D not certain. The CDR3 consists of 14 residues. Deletions cut 1 base from V and 3 bases from J, with 9 bases between. Per the germline V gene, CDR1 is LNHDA and CDR2 is SQIVND (reference sequence). This CDR3 is CASSIVVTDTEAFF. CDR3 bases: TGTGCCAGTAGTATAGTAGTTACCGACACTGAAGCTTTCTTT. Complete variable domain (other parts from reference TRBV19 and TRBJ1-1): DGGITQSPKYLFRKEGQNVTLSCEQNLNHDAMYWYRQDPGQGLRLIYYSQIVNDFQKGDIAEGYSVSREKKESFPLTVTSAQKNPTAFYLCASSIVVTDTEAFFGQGTRLTVV.

The J gene is TRBJ2-2, the V gene TRBV7-8; 8 bases agree with TRBD1. Germline V CDR1 and CDR2: SGHVS, FQNEAQ. CDR3 length: 15 residues. J gave up 5 bases and V 3 bases, and 5 bases lay outside the gene matches. The CDR3: CASSLTGAGTGELFF. The CDR3 DNA reads TGTGCCAGCAGCTTGACAGGGGCGGGGACCGGGGAGCTGTTTTTT.

The genes are TRBV7-9 and TRBJ2-1, with D perhaps matching TRBD1 (5 bases). V lost 5 bases and J lost 8, with 16 bases in between. Looked up from germline, CDR1 is SEHNR and CDR2 is FQNEAQ (reference sequence). This CDR3 is built from 14 residues. CDR3 nucleotides: TGTGCCAGCAGCCCTACTACAGGATCGGATGAGCAGTTCTTC. As protein: CASSPTTGSDEQFF.